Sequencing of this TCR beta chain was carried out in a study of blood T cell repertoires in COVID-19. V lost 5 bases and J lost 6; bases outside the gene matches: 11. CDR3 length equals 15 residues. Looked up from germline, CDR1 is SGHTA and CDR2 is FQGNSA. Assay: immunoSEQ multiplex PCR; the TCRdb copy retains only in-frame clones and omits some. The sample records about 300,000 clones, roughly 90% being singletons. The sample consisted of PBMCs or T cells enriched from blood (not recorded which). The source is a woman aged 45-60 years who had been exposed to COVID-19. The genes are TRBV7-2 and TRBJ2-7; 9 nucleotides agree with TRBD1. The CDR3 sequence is CASSPLGQGISEQYF. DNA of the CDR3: TGTGCCAGCAGCCCGTTAGGACAGGGGATCTCCGAGCAGTACTTC.